This T cell receptor beta chain was captured by sequencing in a study of blood T cell repertoires in COVID-19. Sequencing used immunoSEQ multiplex PCR; TCRdb keeps in-frame clones, though not all of them. The sample lists about 310,000 clones; around 87% were seen once. The germline CDR1 and CDR2 sequences are LGHNT and FRNRAP. The CDR3 runs 17 residues. V gave up 6 bases and J gave up 0 bases; unmatched junction bases: 7. Material for sequencing was peripheral blood. The TCR originated in a man aged 50-60 years with active or convalescent COVID-19. The chain couples TRBV12-5 to TRBJ2-3, with TRBD2 matching 12 bases. CDR3 loop: CASGRTSGDLSTDTQYF. Written as DNA, the CDR3 is TGTGCTAGTGGACGGACTAGCGGGGATTTGAGCACAGATACGCAGTATTTT.